A selection of T cell receptor beta chains follows, all from one sample in a study of response to subunit inactivated influenza vaccine. One entry per CDR3 protein results from TCRdb running MiXCR on the RT-PCR reads. The data show around 480,000 distinct CDR3 sequences, 9.5% to 12% seen once. Specimen: PBMCs from blood, collected 45 days after vaccination. These receptors originate from a man between 50 and 59 years old who received an inactivated influenza vaccine. The CDR3 runs from the conserved cysteine through the conserved F or W. The order of the fields is CDR3 DNA, CDR3 protein, D gene, V gene, clone size, J gene. The D gene is left open where the match is weak. Expanded clones get a size class; other rows say once, few or many, or leave the size out.

TGTGCCATCAGCTACGGGGGGGCAGGCACCGGGGAGCTGTTTTTT	CAISYGGAGTGELFF	TRBD2	TRBV10-3	many	TRBJ2-2
TGCAGTGCTGGACGAGCGGGAGGGGGAGACGAGCAGTTCTTC	CSAGRAGGGDEQFF	TRBD2	TRBV20-1	many	TRBJ2-1
TGTGCCAGCAGTTACGGCGGGGGCCACGAGCAGTACTTC	CASSYGGGHEQYF	-	TRBV6-2/TRBV6-3	many	TRBJ2-7
TGTGCCAGCAGCCCCGACCCTATTCGCGGCTACGAGCAGTACTTC	CASSPDPIRGYEQYF	-	TRBV6-1	many	TRBJ2-7
TGTGCCAGCAGCTCCCGTACGACAGGGAAGGTGAACAATGAGCAGTTCTTC	CASSSRTTGKVNNEQFF	TRBD1	TRBV7-3	-	TRBJ2-1
TGTGCCACCCATAGGAGCTCCTACAATGAGCAGTTCTTC	CATHRSSYNEQFF	-	TRBV28	few	TRBJ2-1
TGTGCCAGCAGTAGTTTACCCGACTGGCGCGGGGGGGAGACCCAGTACTTC	CASSSLPDWRGGETQYF	TRBD2	TRBV12-3/TRBV12-4	-	TRBJ2-5
TGTGCCAGCAGTCTAGCGGGGGAACCTAATGAGCAGTTCTTC	CASSLAGEPNEQFF	TRBD2	TRBV28	few	TRBJ2-1
TGTGCCAGCAGCTTGGGGCTGGGATACGAGACCCAGTACTTC	CASSLGLGYETQYF	-	TRBV5-6	-	TRBJ2-5
TGTGCGTACCGGGAGGCGAACACCGGGGAGCTGTTTTTT	CAYREANTGELFF	TRBD2	TRBV30	few	TRBJ2-2
TGCAGTGCTAGAGATACGGCAGGGACCCAATTC	CSARDTAGTQF	-	TRBV20-1	-	TRBJ2-7
TGTGCCAGCAGTTTGGGGGGAATAGCCTACGAGCAGTACTTC	CASSLGGIAYEQYF	-	TRBV12-3/TRBV12-4	many	TRBJ2-7
TGCGCCAGCAGCTTGGATACGGGGCAAGAGACCCAGTACTTC	CASSLDTGQETQYF	-	TRBV5-1	many	TRBJ2-5
TGTGCCATCAGTGGTGGGGGCTCGAACACTGAAGCTTTCTTT	CAISGGGSNTEAFF	-	TRBV10-3	few	TRBJ1-1
TGTGCCAGCAGTAGGGACAGGGGGGCGTCCAATGAGCAGTTCTTC	CASSRDRGASNEQFF	TRBD1	TRBV7-2	-	TRBJ2-1
TGTGCCAGCAGGGATGGGAGGGCAGGGGGGTCAGATACGCAGTATTTT	CASRDGRAGGSDTQYF	-	TRBV7-2	-	TRBJ2-3
TGCGCCAGTAGCGACAGGGAGGGTTTTAATGAGCAGTTCTTC	CASSDREGFNEQFF	-	TRBV4-3	-	TRBJ2-1
TGTGCCAGTAGGGGAGGGGAGAGAAAACTGTTTTTT	CASRGGERKLFF	-	TRBV6-5	few	TRBJ1-4
TGCAGCGTTGAAGACCGTGCGGGGTTCAGCTCCTACGAGCAGTACTTC	CSVEDRAGFSSYEQYF	-	TRBV29-1	many	TRBJ2-7
TGTGCCACCAGCAGTTCCACGGCGGGTGAGCAGTTCTTC	CATSSSTAGEQFF	-	TRBV15	-	TRBJ2-1
TGTGCCAGCAGCGTAGAGGTGCAGAGCTCCTACAATGAGCAGTTCTTC	CASSVEVQSSYNEQFF	-	TRBV9	few	TRBJ2-1
TGCAGTGCTAGAGGACAGTCCGGCTACGAGCAGTACTTC	CSARGQSGYEQYF	-	TRBV20-1	few	TRBJ2-7
TGCAGTGCTATTAGCGGGAGGCCCCCTAGAAGGGATGAGCAGTTCTTC	CSAISGRPPRRDEQFF	TRBD2	TRBV20-1	many	TRBJ2-1
TGCGCCAGCAGCCAAACCCGGACAGGGGAGGGCGAGCAGTACTTC	CASSQTRTGEGEQYF	TRBD1	TRBV5-1	-	TRBJ2-7
TGCAGTGCCGCAGCTGTTAACTTCAAGGGCTACACCTTC	CSAAAVNFKGYTF	-	TRBV20-1	few	TRBJ1-2
TGTGCCAGCAGCCACGGGACTAGCCTCAACAATGAGCAGTTCTTC	CASSHGTSLNNEQFF	TRBD2	TRBV6-1	many	TRBJ2-1
TGTGCCAGCAGTTCGGGGGGACGGTCTCAGCCCCAGCATTTT	CASSSGGRSQPQHF	-	TRBV12-3/TRBV12-4	many	TRBJ1-5
TGCGCCAGCAGTGACCCCGGACATTTATACGAGCAGTACTTC	CASSDPGHLYEQYF	-	TRBV10-2	many	TRBJ2-7
TGCGCCAGCAGCCAACGAGAATCGGGTGGCTATGGCTACACCTTC	CASSQRESGGYGYTF	-	TRBV4-3	-	TRBJ1-2
TGCGCCAGCAGTAATATGGCTGGAAACACCATATATTTT	CASSNMAGNTIYF	-	TRBV10-2	-	TRBJ1-3
TGTGCCAGCAGCTTAGAAGTACTGACTAGCGGGAAAGAGACCCAGTACTTC	CASSLEVLTSGKETQYF	TRBD2	TRBV7-9	-	TRBJ2-5
TGCAGTGCTATGGAGAGGAATGGCTACACCTTC	CSAMERNGYTF	-	TRBV20-1	few	TRBJ1-2
TGCGCCAGCAGCACCGCCGGGACAGGGTCCTACGAGCAGTACTTC	CASSTAGTGSYEQYF	TRBD1	TRBV5-1	-	TRBJ2-7
TGTGCCAGCAGCCAAGTTGGCGCTGAGCAGTTCTTC	CASSQVGAEQFF	-	TRBV3-1	few	TRBJ2-1
TGCAGTGCTAGAACTGAGCCCGGGGGCAGGGAGACCCAGTACTTC	CSARTEPGGRETQYF	-	TRBV20-1	few	TRBJ2-5
TGTGCCAGCAGCGTAGTGGCGGGAGGAGAGACCCAGTACTTC	CASSVVAGGETQYF	TRBD2	TRBV9	many	TRBJ2-5
TGCAGTGCTAGGCTCACCTCGTACCAAGAGACCCAGTACTTC	CSARLTSYQETQYF	-	TRBV20-1	few	TRBJ2-5
TGTGCCAGCAGCCCACCGTCGGTGCGGGAGATCTCCTACGAGCAGTACTTC	CASSPPSVREISYEQYF	TRBD2	TRBV7-3	-	TRBJ2-7
TGCGCCAGCAGCGCCAGGGGACAGACCACAGATACGCAGTATTTT	CASSARGQTTDTQYF	TRBD1	TRBV5-1	many	TRBJ2-3
TGCAGTGCTAGAGATGGGGGGTCGTGGAGGACGAACACCGGGGAGCTGTTTTTT	CSARDGGSWRTNTGELFF	-	TRBV20-1	few	TRBJ2-2
TGCGCCAGCAGCTCTAGCGGGGGGGCCGAGGAGACCCAGTACTTC	CASSSSGGAEETQYF	TRBD2	TRBV5-1	-	TRBJ2-5
TGTGCCAGCAGTTGGACCGAGGCCTACAATGAGCAGTTCTTC	CASSWTEAYNEQFF	-	TRBV12-3/TRBV12-4	-	TRBJ2-1
TGTGCCAGCAGTTACGTCCAGGGGGCCAACTCACCCCTCCACTTT	CASSYVQGANSPLHF	TRBD1	TRBV6-5	few	TRBJ1-6
TGTGCCAGCAGCTTAGCTTTGGGGCAGGGGAGGCTAGAGACCCAGTACTTC	CASSLALGQGRLETQYF	-	TRBV7-8	-	TRBJ2-5
TGTGCCAGCAGTTACGTTCCGGATCTCGTTCCAGGTGAAAAACTGTTTTTT	CASSYVPDLVPGEKLFF	-	TRBV6-5	-	TRBJ1-4
TGTGCCAGCAGCCCATACACCCACAGCACAGATACGCAGTATTTT	CASSPYTHSTDTQYF	-	TRBV7-8	-	TRBJ2-3